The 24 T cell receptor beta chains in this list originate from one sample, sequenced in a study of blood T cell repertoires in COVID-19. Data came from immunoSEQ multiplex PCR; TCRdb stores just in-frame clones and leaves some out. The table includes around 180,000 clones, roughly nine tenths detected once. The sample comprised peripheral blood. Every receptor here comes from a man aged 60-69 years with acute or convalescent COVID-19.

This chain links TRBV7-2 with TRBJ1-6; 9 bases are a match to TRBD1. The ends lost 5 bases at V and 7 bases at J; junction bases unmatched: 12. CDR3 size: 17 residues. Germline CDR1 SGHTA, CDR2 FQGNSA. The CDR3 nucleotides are TGTGCCAGCAGCCCCCGACAGGGGGAAATATTAAATTCACCCCTCCACTTT. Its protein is CASSPRQGEILNSPLHF.

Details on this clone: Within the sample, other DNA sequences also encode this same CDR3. The CDR3 coding sequence is TGTGCCAGCAGCTTGGGGCTAGCGGGAGTCGGCCAAGAGACCCAGTACTTC. It encodes CASSLGLAGVGQETQYF. The rearrangement joins TRBV5-5 to TRBJ2-5; 10 positions match TRBD2. Losses at the gene ends were 0 bases for V and 1 base for J; bases not matched to a gene: 6. Germline V gives CDR1 SGHKS, CDR2 YYEKEE (reference sequence). The CDR3 is 17 residues long.

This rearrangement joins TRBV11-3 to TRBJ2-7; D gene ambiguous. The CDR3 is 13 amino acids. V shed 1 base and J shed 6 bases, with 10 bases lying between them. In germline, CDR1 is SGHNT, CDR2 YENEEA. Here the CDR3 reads CASSLAIPGEQYF. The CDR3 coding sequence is TGTGCCAGCAGCTTAGCCATCCCCGGCGAGCAGTACTTC.

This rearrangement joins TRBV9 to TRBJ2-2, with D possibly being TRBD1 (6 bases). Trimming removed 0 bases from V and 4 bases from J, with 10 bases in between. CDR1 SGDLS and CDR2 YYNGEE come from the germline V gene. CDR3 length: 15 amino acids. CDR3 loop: CASSVDGQSTGELFF. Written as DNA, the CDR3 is TGTGCCAGCAGCGTAGATGGACAGAGCACCGGGGAGCTGTTTTTT.

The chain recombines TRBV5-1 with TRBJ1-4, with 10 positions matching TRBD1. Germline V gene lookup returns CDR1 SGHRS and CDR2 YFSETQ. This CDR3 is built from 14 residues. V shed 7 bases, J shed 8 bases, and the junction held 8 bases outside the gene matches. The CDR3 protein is CASRGDRGREKLFF. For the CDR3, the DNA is TGCGCCAGCCGGGGGGACAGGGGAAGGGAAAAACTGTTTTTT.

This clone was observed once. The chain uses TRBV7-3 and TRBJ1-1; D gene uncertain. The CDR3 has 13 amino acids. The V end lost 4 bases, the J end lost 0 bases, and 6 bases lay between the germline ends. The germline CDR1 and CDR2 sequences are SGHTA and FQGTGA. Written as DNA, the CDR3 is TGTGCCAGCAGCTCAGGCCTGAACACTGAAGCTTTCTTT. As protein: CASSSGLNTEAFF. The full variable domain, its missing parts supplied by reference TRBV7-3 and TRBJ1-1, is GAGVSQTPSNKVTEKGKYVELRCDPISGHTALYWYRQSLGQGPEFLIYFQGTGAADDSGLPNDRFFAVRPEGSVSTLKIQRTERGDSAVYLCASSSGLNTEAFFGQGTRLTVV.

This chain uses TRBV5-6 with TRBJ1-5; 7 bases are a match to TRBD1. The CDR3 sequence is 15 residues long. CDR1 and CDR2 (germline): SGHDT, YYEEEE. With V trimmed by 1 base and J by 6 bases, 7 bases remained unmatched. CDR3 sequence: CASSLFRGYSQPQHF. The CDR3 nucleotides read TGTGCCAGCAGCTTGTTCAGGGGGTATTCTCAGCCCCAGCATTTT.

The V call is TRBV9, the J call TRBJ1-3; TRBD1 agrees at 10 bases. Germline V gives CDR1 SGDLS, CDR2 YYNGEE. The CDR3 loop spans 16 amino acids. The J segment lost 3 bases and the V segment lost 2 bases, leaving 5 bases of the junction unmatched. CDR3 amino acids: CASSVGTGAIGNTIYF. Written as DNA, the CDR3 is TGTGCCAGCAGCGTTGGGACAGGGGCGATTGGAAACACCATATATTTT.

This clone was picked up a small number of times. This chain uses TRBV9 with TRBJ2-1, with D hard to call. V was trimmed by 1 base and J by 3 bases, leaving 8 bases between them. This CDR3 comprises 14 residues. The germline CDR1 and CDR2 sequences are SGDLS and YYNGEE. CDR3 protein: CASSVHGSYNEQFF. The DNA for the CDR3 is TGTGCCAGCAGCGTACATGGCAGCTACAATGAGCAGTTCTTC.

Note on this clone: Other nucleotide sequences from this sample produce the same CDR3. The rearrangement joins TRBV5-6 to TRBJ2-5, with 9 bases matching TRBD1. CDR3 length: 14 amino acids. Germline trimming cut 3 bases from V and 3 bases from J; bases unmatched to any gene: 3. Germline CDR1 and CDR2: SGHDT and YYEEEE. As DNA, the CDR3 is TGTGCCAGCAGCTACGGGACAGGGAAAGAGACCCAGTACTTC. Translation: CASSYGTGKETQYF. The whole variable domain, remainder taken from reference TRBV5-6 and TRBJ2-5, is DAGVTQSPTHLIKTRGQQVTLRCSPKSGHDTVSWYQQALGQGPQFIFQYYEEEERQRGNFPDRFSGHQFPNYSSELNVNALLLGDSALYLCASSYGTGKETQYFGPGTRLLVL.

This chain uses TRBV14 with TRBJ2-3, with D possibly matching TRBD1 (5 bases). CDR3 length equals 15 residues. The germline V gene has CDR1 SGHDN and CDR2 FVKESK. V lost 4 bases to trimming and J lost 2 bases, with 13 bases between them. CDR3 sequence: CASSPRWGYTDTQYF. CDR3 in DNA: TGTGCCAGCAGCCCGCGATGGGGCTACACAGATACGCAGTATTTT.

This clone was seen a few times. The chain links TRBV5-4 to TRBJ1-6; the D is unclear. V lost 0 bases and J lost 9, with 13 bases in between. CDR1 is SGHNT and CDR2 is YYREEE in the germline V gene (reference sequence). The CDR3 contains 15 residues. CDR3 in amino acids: CASSLGQPRGSPLHF. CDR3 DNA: TGTGCCAGCAGCTTGGGGCAGCCGAGAGGTTCACCCCTCCACTTT.

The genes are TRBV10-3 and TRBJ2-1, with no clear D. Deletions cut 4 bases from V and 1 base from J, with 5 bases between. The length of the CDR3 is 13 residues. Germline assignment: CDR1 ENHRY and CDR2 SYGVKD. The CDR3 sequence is CAISGVSYNEQFF. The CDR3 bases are TGTGCCATCAGTGGAGTTTCCTACAATGAGCAGTTCTTC.

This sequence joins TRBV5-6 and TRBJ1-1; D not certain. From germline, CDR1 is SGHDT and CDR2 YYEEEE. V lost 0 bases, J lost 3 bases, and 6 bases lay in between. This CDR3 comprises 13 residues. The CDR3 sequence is CASSLGTHTEAFF. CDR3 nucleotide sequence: TGTGCCAGCAGCTTGGGTACACACACTGAAGCTTTCTTT. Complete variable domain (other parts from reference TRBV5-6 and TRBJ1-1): DAGVTQSPTHLIKTRGQQVTLRCSPKSGHDTVSWYQQALGQGPQFIFQYYEEEERQRGNFPDRFSGHQFPNYSSELNVNALLLGDSALYLCASSLGTHTEAFFGQGTRLTVV.

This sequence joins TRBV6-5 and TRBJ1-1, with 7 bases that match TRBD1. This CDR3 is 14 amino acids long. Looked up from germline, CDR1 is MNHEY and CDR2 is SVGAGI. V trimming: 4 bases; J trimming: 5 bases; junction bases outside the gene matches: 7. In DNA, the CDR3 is TGTGCCAGCAGTTTAGCAGGGGGGAGGACTGAAGCTTTCTTT. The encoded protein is CASSLAGGRTEAFF.

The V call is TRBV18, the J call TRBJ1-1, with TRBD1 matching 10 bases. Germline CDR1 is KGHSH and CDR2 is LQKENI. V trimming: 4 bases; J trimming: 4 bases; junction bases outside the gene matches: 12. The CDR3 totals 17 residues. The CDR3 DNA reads TGTGCCAGCTCACTTTTAGGACAGGGGGTGACGAGCACTGAAGCTTTCTTT. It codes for CASSLLGQGVTSTEAFF.

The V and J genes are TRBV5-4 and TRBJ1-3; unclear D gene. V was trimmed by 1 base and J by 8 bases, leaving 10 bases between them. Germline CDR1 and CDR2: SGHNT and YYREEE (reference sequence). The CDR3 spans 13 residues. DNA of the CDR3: TGTGCCAGCAGCTTGTATGCGGGCGACACCATATATTTT. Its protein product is CASSLYAGDTIYF.

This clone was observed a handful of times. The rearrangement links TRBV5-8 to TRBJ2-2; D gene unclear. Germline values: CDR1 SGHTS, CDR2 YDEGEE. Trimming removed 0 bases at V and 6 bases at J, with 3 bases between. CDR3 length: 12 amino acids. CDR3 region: CASSLAAGELFF. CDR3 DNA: TGTGCCAGCAGCTTGGCTGCCGGGGAGCTGTTTTTT.

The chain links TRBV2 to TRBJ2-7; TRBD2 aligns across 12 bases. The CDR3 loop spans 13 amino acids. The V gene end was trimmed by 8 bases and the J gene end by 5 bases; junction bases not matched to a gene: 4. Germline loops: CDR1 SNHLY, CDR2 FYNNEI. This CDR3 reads CASLWTSGDEQYF. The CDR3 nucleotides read TGTGCCAGCCTTTGGACTAGCGGGGACGAGCAGTACTTC.

CDR3 residues: CASSSRQVFGFF. The CDR3 DNA sequence: TGTGCCAGCAGCTCCCGACAGGTCTTTGGGTTCTTC. The rearrangement joins TRBV7-9 to TRBJ2-1; TRBD1 is a possible D gene (6 bases). The CDR3 is 12 amino acids. Trimming left V 4 bases short and J 15 bases short, with 16 bases between. CDR1 and CDR2 from the germline V gene are SEHNR and FQNEAQ (reference sequence).

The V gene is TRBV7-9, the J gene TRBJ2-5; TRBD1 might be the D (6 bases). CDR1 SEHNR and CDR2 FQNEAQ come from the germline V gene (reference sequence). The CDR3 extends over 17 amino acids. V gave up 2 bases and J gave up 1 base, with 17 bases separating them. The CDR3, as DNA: TGTGCCAGCAGCTTAAGGTCACAGGGCCGACTCCAAGAGACCCAGTACTTC. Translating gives CASSLRSQGRLQETQYF.

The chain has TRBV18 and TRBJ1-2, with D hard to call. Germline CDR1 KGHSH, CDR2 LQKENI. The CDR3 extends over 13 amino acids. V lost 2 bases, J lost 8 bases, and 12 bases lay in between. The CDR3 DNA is TGTGCCAGCTCACCAGTCCCTAGAGAGGGCTACACCTTC. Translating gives CASSPVPREGYTF.

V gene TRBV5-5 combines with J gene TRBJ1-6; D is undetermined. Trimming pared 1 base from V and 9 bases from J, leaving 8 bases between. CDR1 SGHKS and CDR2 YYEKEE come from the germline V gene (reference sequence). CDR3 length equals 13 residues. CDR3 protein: CASSLMEGSPLHF. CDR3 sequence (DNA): TGTGCCAGCAGCTTGATGGAGGGTTCACCCCTCCACTTT.

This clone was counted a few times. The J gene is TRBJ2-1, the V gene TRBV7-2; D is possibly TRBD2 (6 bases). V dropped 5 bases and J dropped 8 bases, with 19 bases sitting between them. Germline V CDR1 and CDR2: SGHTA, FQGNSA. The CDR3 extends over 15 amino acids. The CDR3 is CASSLGVAALYEQFF. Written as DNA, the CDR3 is TGTGCCAGCAGCCTGGGGGTAGCGGCTCTCTATGAGCAGTTCTTC.